Following are 16 T cell receptor beta chains from one sample sequenced in a study of CXCR3-negative and CXCR3-positive naive CD8 T cells. 5' RACE with UMI labels generated the TRB cDNA libraries. TCRdb processed the 5' RACE reads again and assigns one entry to each CDR3 protein, with no DNA. Its clone listing holds about 26,000 distinct CDR3 sequences. The sample was naive CXCR3- CD8+ T cells from blood. Documented subset: CD45RO-CCR7+CD27+CD95- naive CD8+ T cells lacking CXCR3 (TNR3-). Every receptor here comes from a human donor in good health. Some clones in this sample may be carry-over from other donors' samples.

This chain joins TRBV7-3 and TRBJ2-7; TCRdb proposes TRBD2, but this gene call is untestable without DNA. Germline V lookup: CDR1 SGHTA, CDR2 FQGTGA. The length of the CDR3 is 14 residues. CDR3 in amino acids: CASSLLAGPYEQYF.

The V and J genes are TRBV12-3 or TRBV12-4 and TRBJ2-1; TCRdb reports TRBD1, a call that lacks DNA to check it against. CDR3 length: 15 residues. The CDR3 spells CASSFRGGDYNEQFF.

V gene TRBV28 combines with J gene TRBJ2-7. The CDR3 runs 14 residues. Germline CDR1 reads MDHEN; CDR2 reads SYDVKM. The CDR3 spells CASSLTLSPYEQYF.

The chain carries TRBV27 and TRBJ2-7; TCRdb names TRBD1, which stays unverified in the absence of DNA. CDR3 length: 14 amino acids. Germline-derived CDR1 and CDR2 are MNHEY and SMNVEV (reference sequence). The CDR3 loop reads CASSYQGGTYEQYF.

The chain employs TRBV6-4 and TRBJ2-2. Germline V gene lookup returns CDR1 MRHNA and CDR2 SNTAGT. The CDR3 extends over 12 amino acids. The CDR3 reads CASSDFTGELFF.

The chain is built from TRBV7-9 and TRBJ2-7; checking the TCRdb D call of TRBD1 is not possible without DNA. Germline lookup yields CDR1 SEHNR and CDR2 FQNEAQ (reference sequence). The CDR3 loop spans 21 amino acids. The CDR3 reads CASSPLPGDSGIAGPSYEQYF.

This chain links TRBV29-1 with TRBJ2-4; without DNA, the TCRdb call of TRBD2 cannot be checked. Germline loops: CDR1 SQVTM, CDR2 ANQGSEA. This CDR3 has 13 amino acids. The CDR3 sequence is CSARGTDKNIQYF.

The rearrangement uses TRBV29-1 and TRBJ1-4; TCRdb calls TRBD1, which cannot be checked without DNA. Germline CDR1 is SQVTM and CDR2 is ANQGSEA. CDR3 length: 13 residues. The CDR3 sequence: CSVVTGGSEKLFF.

This chain links TRBV11-3 with TRBJ1-2. Looked up from germline, CDR1 is SGHNT and CDR2 is YENEEA. There are 16 residues in the CDR3. CDR3: CASSSKLGYLSYGYTF. The full variable domain, in which reference TRBV11-3 and TRBJ1-2 provide the parts outside the CDR3, is EAGVVQSPRYKIIEKKQPVAFWCNPISGHNTLYWYLQNLGQGPELLIRYENEEAVDDSQLPKDRFSAERLKGVDSTLKIQPAELGDSAVYLCASSSKLGYLSYGYTFGSGTRLTVV.

V is TRBV7-6 and J is TRBJ1-2; TCRdb selects TRBD1, and the lack of DNA leaves this call unchecked. Germline V lookup: CDR1 SGHVS, CDR2 FNYEAQ. CDR3 length: 13 amino acids. The CDR3: CASSPPGAYGYTF.

The chain joins TRBV29-1 to TRBJ2-7; the TCRdb call, TRBD1, lacks DNA for checking. The CDR3 has 13 amino acids. In germline, CDR1 is SQVTM, CDR2 ANQGSEA. This chain's CDR3 is CSAAGTDPYEQYF.

The chain has TRBV15 and TRBJ2-7; TCRdb indicates TRBD1, and absent DNA this call remains unverified. CDR3 length equals 14 residues. The germline CDR1 and CDR2 sequences are LNHNV and YYDKDF (reference sequence). The CDR3 reads CATSRRTEINEQYF.

This chain joins TRBV25-1 and TRBJ1-1. This CDR3 region has 11 residues. Germline V gene sequence: CDR1 MGHDK, CDR2 SYGVNS. CDR3 residues: CASSDRTEAFF.

This chain uses TRBV5-1 with TRBJ1-6; TCRdb returns TRBD1, unconfirmable since there is no DNA. Germline CDR1 SGHRS, CDR2 YFSETQ. This CDR3 is built from 14 residues. The CDR3: CASSSTGANSPLHF.

The chain carries TRBV4-2 and TRBJ2-7. Germline V gene data show CDR1 as LGHNA and CDR2 as YNFKEQ. The CDR3 runs 12 residues. CDR3 in amino acids: CASSHGDYEQYF.

V gene TRBV29-1 combines with J gene TRBJ2-7; TCRdb's D call, TRBD1, is unchecked because there is no DNA. Germline CDR1 SQVTM, CDR2 ANQGSEA. This CDR3 has 13 residues. The CDR3 here is CSVVGQFSYEQYF.